This T cell receptor beta chain was identified during a study of OX40 agonist ivuxolimab in advanced cancers. Study details: Dose-escalation patients' cancers were hepatocellular carcinoma, melanoma, renal cell or head and neck cancer. Previous treatment with anti-PD-1, anti-PD-L1 or anti-CTLA-4 therapy was allowed; 40% had received some.

Drawing of blood for sampling happened at baseline, at cycle 4 day 1, and at cycle 7 day 1. Profiling relied on immunoSEQ multiplex PCR, and the TCRdb table lists in-frame clones only, not all of them. The data hold approximately 70,000 clones, with over 80% observed a single time. A word on this clone: The antigen is not known.

V lost 4 bases and J 6 bases, leaving 13 bases between the germline ends. The CDR3 contains 14 residues. Germline CDR1 LNHDA, CDR2 SQIVND (reference sequence). Regarding the study as a whole: Clonal expansion in partial responders at 0.1-3.0 mg/kg ranked among the lowest.

This chain uses TRBV19 with TRBJ2-1, with D perhaps matching TRBD1 (5 bases). The sample here was CD4+ or CD8+ T cells sorted from blood, taken in a trial of the OX40 agonist ivuxolimab. The sequence was obtained from an adult with an advanced solid tumor such as melanoma, head and neck, liver or kidney cancer. CDR3 sequence (DNA): TGTGCCAGTAGTAGAACGCATGGGGCCAATGAGCAGTTCTTC. Residues: CASSRTHGANEQFF.